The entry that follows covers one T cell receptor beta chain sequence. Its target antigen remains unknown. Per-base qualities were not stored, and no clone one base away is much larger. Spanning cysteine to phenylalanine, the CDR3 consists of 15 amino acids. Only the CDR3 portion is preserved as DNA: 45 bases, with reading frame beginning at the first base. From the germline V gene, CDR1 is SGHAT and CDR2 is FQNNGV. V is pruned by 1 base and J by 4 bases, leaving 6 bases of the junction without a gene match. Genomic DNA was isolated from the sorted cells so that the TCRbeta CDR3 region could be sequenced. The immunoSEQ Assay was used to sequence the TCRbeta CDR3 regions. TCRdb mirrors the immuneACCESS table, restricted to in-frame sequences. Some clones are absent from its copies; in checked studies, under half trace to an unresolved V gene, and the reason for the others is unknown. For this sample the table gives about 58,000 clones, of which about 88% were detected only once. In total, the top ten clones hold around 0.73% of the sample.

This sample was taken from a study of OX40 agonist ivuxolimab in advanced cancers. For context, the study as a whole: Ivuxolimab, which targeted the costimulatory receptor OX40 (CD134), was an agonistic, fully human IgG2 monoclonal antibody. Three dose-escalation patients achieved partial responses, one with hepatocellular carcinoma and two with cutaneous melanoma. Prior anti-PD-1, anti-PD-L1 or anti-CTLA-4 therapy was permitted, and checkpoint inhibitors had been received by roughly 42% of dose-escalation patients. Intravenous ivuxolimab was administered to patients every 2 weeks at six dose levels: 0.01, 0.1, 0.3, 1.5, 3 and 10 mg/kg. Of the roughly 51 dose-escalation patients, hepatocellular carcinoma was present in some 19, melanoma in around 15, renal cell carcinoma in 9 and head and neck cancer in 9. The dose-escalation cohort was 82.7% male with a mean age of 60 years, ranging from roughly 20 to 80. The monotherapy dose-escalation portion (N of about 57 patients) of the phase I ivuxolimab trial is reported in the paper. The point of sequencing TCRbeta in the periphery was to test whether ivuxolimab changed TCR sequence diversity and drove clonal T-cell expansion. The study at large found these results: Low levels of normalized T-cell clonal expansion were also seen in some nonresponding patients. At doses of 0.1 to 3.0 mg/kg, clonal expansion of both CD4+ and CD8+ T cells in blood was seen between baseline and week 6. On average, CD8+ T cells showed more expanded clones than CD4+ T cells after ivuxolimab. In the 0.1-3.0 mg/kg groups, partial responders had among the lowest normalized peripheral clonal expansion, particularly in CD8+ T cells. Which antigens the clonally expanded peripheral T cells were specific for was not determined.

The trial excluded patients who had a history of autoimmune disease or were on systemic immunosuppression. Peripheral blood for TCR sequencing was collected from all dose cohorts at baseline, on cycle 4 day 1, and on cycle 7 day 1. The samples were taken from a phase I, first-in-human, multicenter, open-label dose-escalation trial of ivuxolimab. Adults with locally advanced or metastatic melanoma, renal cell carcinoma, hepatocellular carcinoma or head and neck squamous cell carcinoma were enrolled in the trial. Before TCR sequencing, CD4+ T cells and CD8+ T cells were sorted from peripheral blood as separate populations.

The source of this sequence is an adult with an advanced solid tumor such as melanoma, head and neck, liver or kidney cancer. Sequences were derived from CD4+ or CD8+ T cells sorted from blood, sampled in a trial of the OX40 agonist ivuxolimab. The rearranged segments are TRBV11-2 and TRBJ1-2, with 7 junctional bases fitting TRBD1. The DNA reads TGTGCCAGCAGCTTAGCCCGGACAGGACTCTATGGCTACACCTTC. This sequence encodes CASSLARTGLYGYTF.